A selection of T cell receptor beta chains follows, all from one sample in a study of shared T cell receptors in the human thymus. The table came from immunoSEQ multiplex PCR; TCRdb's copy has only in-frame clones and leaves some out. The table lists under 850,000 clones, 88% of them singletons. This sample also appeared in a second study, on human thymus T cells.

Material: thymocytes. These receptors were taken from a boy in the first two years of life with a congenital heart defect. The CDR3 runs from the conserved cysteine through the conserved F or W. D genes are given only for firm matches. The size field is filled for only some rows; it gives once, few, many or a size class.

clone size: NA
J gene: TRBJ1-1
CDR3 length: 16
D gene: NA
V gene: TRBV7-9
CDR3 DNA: TGTGCCAGCAGCCCAACCGTTCGTGCAGTGAACACTGAAGCTTTCTTT
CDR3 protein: CASSPTVRAVNTEAFF

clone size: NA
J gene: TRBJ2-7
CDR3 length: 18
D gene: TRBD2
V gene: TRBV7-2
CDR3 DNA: TGTGCCAGCAGCCCGCCCAATACGACTAGCGGGAGTCCCTACGAGCAGTACTTC
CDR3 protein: CASSPPNTTSGSPYEQYF

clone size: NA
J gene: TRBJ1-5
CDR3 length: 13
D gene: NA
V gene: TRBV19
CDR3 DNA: TGTGCCAGTAGTATAGGATCAGATCAGCCCCAGCATTTT
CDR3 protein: CASSIGSDQPQHF

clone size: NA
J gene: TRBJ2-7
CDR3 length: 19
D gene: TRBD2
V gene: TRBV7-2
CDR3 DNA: TGTGCCAGCAGCTTAGGATATCCCCGGCTACTAGCGGGAACCTACGAGCAGTACTTC
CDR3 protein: CASSLGYPRLLAGTYEQYF

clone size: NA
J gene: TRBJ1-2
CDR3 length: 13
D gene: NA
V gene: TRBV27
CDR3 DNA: TGTGCCAGCAGTTCGGTGGGAGGCAGGGGCTACACCTTC
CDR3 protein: CASSSVGGRGYTF

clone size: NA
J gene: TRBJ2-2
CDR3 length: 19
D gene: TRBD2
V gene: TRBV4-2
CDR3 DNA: TGTGCCAGCAGCCAAGGAGGGACTAGCGGGGAGGTGAACACCGGGGAGCTGTTTTTT
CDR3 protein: CASSQGGTSGEVNTGELFF

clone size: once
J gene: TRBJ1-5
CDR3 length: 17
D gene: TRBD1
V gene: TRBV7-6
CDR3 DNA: TGTGCCAGCAGCTTAGGACCGGGACAGGGAGGAAATCAGCCCCAGCATTTT
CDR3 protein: CASSLGPGQGGNQPQHF

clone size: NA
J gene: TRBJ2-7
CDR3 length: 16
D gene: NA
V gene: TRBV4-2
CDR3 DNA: TGTGCCAGCAGCCGGGAACAGGGCGAAGGGTCCTACGAGCAGTACTTC
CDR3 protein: CASSREQGEGSYEQYF

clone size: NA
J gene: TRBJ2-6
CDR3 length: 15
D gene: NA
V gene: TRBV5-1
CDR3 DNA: TGCGCCAGCAGCTTTCTGTGCTCTGGGGCCAACGTCCTGACTTTC
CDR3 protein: CASSFLCSGANVLTF

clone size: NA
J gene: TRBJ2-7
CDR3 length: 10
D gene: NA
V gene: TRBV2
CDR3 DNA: TGTGCCAGCAGGCGGGGATTACGGTACTTC
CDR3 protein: CASRRGLRYF

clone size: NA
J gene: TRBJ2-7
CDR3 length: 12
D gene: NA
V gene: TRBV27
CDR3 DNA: TGTGCCAGCAATGGTTGGAGGGGCGAGCAGTACTTC
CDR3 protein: CASNGWRGEQYF

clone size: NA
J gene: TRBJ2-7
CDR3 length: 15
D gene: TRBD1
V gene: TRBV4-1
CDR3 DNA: TGCGCCAGCAGCGACAGGGTCGGAGACTCCTACGAGCAGTACTTC
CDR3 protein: CASSDRVGDSYEQYF

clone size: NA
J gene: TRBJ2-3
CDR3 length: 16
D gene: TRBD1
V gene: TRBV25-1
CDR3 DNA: TGTGCCAGCAGTGAACAGTGGCAGGGGGCTACAGATACGCAGTATTTT
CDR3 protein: CASSEQWQGATDTQYF

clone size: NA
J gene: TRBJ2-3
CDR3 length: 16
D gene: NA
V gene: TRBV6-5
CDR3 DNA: TGTGCCAGCAGTTTATGCGGGCCTACTAGCACAGATACGCAGTATTTT
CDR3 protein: CASSLCGPTSTDTQYF

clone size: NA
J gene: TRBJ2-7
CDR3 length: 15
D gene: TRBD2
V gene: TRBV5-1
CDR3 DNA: TGCGCCAGCAGCCTACCTAGCGGGAGGGCCGATGAGCAGTACTTC
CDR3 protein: CASSLPSGRADEQYF

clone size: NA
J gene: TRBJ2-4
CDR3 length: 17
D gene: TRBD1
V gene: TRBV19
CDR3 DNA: TGTGCCAGTAGTATCCGCCCGGGACAGGGGGCCAAAAACATTCAGTACTTC
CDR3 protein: CASSIRPGQGAKNIQYF

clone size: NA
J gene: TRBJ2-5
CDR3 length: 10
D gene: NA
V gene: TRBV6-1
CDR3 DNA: TGTGCCAGCAGCTCGGAGACCCAGTACTTC
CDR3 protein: CASSSETQYF

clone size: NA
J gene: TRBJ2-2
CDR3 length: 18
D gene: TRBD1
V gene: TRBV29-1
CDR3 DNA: TGCAGCGTTGAGTTGGGACAGTCAGTCCTGGATGGCACCGGGGAGCTGTTTTTT
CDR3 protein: CSVELGQSVLDGTGELFF

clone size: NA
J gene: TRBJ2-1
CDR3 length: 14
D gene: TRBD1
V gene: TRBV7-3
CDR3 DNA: TGTGCCAGCAGCTCCGGACAGGGTCGGAATGAGCAGTTCTTC
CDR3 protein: CASSSGQGRNEQFF

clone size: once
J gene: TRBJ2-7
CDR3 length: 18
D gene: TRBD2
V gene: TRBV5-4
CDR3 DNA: TGTGCCAGCAGCCCAACCGGGGCTAGCGGGGGGGAGTGCTACGAGCAGTACTTC
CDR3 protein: CASSPTGASGGECYEQYF

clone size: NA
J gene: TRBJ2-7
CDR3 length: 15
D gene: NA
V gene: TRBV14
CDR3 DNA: TGTGCCAGCAGCCTCGGGGGGCATCGCTCCTACGAGCAGTACTTC
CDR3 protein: CASSLGGHRSYEQYF

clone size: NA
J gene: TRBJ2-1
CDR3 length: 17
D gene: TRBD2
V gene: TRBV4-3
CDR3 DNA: TGCGCCAGCAGCCCAGGGACTAGCGGGAGCTCCTACAATGAGCAGTTCTTC
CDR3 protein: CASSPGTSGSSYNEQFF

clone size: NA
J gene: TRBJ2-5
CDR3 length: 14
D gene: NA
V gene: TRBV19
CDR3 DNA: TGTGCCAGTAGCCCAAAGACGGGACAAGAGACCCAGTACTTC
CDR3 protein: CASSPKTGQETQYF

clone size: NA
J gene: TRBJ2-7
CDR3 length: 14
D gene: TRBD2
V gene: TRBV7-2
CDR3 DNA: TGTGCCAGCACCCCGGCGGGGGTCGCCTACGAGCAGTACTTC
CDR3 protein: CASTPAGVAYEQYF

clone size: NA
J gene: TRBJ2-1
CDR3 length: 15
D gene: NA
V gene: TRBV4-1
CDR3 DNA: TGCGCCAGCAGCCAAGAGGTAGCCAGGGACAATGAGCAGTTCTTC
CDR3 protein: CASSQEVARDNEQFF

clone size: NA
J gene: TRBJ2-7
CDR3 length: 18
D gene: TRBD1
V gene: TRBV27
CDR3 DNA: TGTGCCAGCAGTTTAGGGCTCAGGGGGCCAAGCGTGGCCTACGAGCAGTACTTC
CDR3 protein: CASSLGLRGPSVAYEQYF

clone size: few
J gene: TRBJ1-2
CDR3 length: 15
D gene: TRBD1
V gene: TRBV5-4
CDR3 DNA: TGTGCCAGCAGCACTCACCGGACAGGGGACTATGGCTACACCTTC
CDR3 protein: CASSTHRTGDYGYTF

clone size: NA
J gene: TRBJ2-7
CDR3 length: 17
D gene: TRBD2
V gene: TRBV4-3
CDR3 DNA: TGCGCCAGCAGCCCGGGACTAGCGGGAGGGCGCAACCTCGAGCAGTACTTC
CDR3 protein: CASSPGLAGGRNLEQYF

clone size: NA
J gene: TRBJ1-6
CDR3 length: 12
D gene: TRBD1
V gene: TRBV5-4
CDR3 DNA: TGTGCCAGTGACAGGGGAGGGTCACCCCTCCACTTT
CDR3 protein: CASDRGGSPLHF

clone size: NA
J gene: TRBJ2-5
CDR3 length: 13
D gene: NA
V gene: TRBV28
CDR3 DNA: TGTGCCAGCAGTTTTACCAGGGGAGAGACCCAGTACTTC
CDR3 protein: CASSFTRGETQYF

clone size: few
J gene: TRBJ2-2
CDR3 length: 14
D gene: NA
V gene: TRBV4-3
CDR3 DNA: TGCGCCAGCAGCTTGGGGGGTAGGACCGGGGAGCTGTTTTTT
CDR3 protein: CASSLGGRTGELFF

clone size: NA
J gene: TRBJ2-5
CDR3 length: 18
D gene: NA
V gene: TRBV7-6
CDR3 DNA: TGTGCCAGCAGCTTGTACCCCCATAGCGGACAAGCCCGGGAGACCCAGTACTTC
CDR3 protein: CASSLYPHSGQARETQYF

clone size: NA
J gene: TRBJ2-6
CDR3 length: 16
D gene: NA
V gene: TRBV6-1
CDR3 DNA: TGTGCCAGCAGTGAGAGGGAACTCTCTGGGGCCAACGTCCTGACTTTC
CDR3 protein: CASSERELSGANVLTF

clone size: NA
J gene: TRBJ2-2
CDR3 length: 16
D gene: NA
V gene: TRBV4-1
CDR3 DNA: TGCGCCAGCAGCCAAGTTAGCCAGTCGAACACCGGGGAGCTGTTTTTT
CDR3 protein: CASSQVSQSNTGELFF

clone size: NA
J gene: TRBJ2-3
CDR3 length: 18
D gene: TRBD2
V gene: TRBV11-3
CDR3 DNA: TGTGCCAGCAGCCCCACCCCTGGGACTAGCGGGAGATCAGATACGCAGTATTTT
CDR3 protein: CASSPTPGTSGRSDTQYF

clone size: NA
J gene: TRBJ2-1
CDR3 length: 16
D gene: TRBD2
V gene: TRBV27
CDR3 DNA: TGTGCCAGCAGTCAACTAGCGCCGAGCTCCTACAATGAGCAGTTCTTC
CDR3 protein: CASSQLAPSSYNEQFF

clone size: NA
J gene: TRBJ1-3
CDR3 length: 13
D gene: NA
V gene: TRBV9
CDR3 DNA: TGTGCCAGCAGCCCAGGGGAGGGAAACACCATATATTTT
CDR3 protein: CASSPGEGNTIYF

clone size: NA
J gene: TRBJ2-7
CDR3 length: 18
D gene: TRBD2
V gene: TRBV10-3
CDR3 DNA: TGTGCCATCAGTGAGGACCATGTAAGTCTGCGGGGGTGCTACGAGCAGTACTTC
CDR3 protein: CAISEDHVSLRGCYEQYF

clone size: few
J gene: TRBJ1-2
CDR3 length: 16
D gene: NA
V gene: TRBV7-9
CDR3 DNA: TGTGCCAGCAGCTTAGACATTGGGTGGGCAGACCATGGCTACACCTTC
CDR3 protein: CASSLDIGWADHGYTF

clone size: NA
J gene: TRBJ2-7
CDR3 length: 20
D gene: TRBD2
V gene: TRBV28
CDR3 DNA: TGTGCCAGCAGTATTAATCGGACTAGCGGGAGGGCCAGAGGCAGCTACGAGCAGTACTTC
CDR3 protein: CASSINRTSGRARGSYEQYF

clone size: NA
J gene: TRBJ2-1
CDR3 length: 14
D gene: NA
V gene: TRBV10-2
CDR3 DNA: TGCGCCAGCAGTTTAACTAGGACTTACAATGAGCAGTTCTTC
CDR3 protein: CASSLTRTYNEQFF

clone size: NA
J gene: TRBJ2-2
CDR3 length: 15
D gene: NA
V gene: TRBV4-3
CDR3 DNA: TGCGCCAGCAGCCAATTTTCGGGGGAGGCCGGGGAGCTGTTTTTT
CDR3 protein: CASSQFSGEAGELFF

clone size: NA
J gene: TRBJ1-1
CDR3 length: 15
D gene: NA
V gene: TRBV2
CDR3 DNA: TGTGCCAGCAGGGAGCCCAGACAGCCGAACACTGAAGCTTTCTTT
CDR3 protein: CASREPRQPNTEAFF

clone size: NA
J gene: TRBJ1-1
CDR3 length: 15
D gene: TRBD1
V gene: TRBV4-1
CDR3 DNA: TGCGCCAGCAGCCACCTCAGGGGGAACAACACTGAAGCTTTCTTT
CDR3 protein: CASSHLRGNNTEAFF

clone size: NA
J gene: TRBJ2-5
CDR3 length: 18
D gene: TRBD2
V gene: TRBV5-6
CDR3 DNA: TGTGCCAGCAGCTTATGTGGAATTGGGGGAGGGCCTCTTGAGACCCAGTACTTC
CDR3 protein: CASSLCGIGGGPLETQYF

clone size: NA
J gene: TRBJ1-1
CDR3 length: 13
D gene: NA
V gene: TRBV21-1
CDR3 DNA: TGTGCCAGCAGCAAAGTGGGAGACGCTGAAGCTTTCTTT
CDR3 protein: CASSKVGDAEAFF

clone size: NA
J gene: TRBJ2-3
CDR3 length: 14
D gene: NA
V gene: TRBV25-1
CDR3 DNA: TGTGCCAGCAGCCCACCAGTGAGCACAGATACGCAGTATTTT
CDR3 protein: CASSPPVSTDTQYF

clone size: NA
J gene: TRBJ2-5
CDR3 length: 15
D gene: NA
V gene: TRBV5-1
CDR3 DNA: TGCGCCAGCAGCTTGGCCTTTTGGGCCCCAGAGACCCAGTACTTC
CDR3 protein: CASSLAFWAPETQYF

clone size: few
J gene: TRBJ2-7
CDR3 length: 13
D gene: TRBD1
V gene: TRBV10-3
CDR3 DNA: TGTGCCTCCTCCGGGGACAGGGAGTACGAGCAGTACTTC
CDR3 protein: CASSGDREYEQYF

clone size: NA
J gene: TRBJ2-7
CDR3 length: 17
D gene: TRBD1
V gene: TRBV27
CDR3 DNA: TGTGCCAGCAGTTTATCAATTCCGGGACAGGGAAGCTACGAGCAGTACTTC
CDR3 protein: CASSLSIPGQGSYEQYF

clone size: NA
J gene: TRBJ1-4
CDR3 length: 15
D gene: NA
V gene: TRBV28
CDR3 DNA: TGTGCCAGCAGACCCCGGGAGGGTGCAAATGAAAAACTGTTTTTT
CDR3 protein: CASRPREGANEKLFF

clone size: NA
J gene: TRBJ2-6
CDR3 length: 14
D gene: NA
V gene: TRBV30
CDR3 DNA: TGTGCCTGGAAACAGGCTCCTGGGGCCAACGTCCTGACTTTC
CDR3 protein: CAWKQAPGANVLTF